This entry lists 17 T cell receptor beta chains sequenced from one sample in a study of CD8+ T cells in alopecia areata. Following extraction, RNA underwent reverse transcription to cDNA, which served as the sequencing template. TCRdb's copy holds only in-frame clones and misses some; the assay was immunoSEQ multiplex PCR. Of nearly 200,000 clones listed, roughly 60% are singletons. Specified treatment: oral pan-JAK inhibitor, 5-10 mg twice daily. The sequences come from CD4+ T cells sorted from blood, collected at week 24, from a patient treated with tofacitinib. These receptors came from a human donor with alopecia areata.

V gene TRBV5-1 combines with J gene TRBJ2-3, with TRBD2 matching over 13 bases. This CDR3 has 16 amino acids. Germline V gene lookup returns CDR1 SGHRS and CDR2 YFSETQ. The J segment lost 9 bases and the V segment lost 0 bases, leaving 7 bases of the junction unmatched. In DNA, the CDR3 is TGCGCCAGCAGCTTGGCTGGACTAGCGGGAGTATGGACGCAGTATTTT. Translated, it gives CASSLAGLAGVWTQYF.

The V call is TRBV4-3, the J call TRBJ1-2; D gene uncertain. V was shortened by 0 bases and J by 0 bases, with 11 bases between the two germline ends. In germline, CDR1 is LGHNA, CDR2 YSLEER. The CDR3 consists of 16 residues. In DNA, the CDR3 is TGCGCCAGCAGCCAAGACCCGGGCTCAGCTAACTATGGCTACACCTTC. Protein: CASSQDPGSANYGYTF.

A few counts support this clone. Within the sample, other DNA sequences also encode this same CDR3. The chain links TRBV4-3 to TRBJ1-1, with unresolved D. V was trimmed by 0 bases and J by 2 bases, leaving 7 bases between them. The CDR3 runs 14 residues. The germline V gene has CDR1 LGHNA and CDR2 YSLEER. DNA of the CDR3: TGCGCCAGCAGCCAAGATCCGGGAAACACTGAAGCTTTCTTT. It specifies CASSQDPGNTEAFF.

This clone was detected only once. V and J are TRBV15 and TRBJ2-5; D is perhaps TRBD2 (5 bases). The length of the CDR3 is 15 residues. With 5 bases removed from V and 2 bases from J, the gap between germline ends came to 15 bases. Germline CDR1 and CDR2: LNHNV and YYDKDF (reference sequence). This CDR3 reads CATSEGPALQETQYF. The CDR3 DNA sequence: TGTGCCACCAGCGAGGGCCCCGCCTTGCAAGAGACCCAGTACTTC.

This chain's CDR3 is CASSSKLAGGTDTQYF. CDR3 coding DNA: TGTGCCAGCAGCTCCAAACTAGCGGGCGGCACAGATACGCAGTATTTT. The chain uses TRBV7-9 and TRBJ2-3; 9 nucleotides agree with TRBD2. The CDR3 has 16 amino acids. The germline gives CDR1 SEHNR, CDR2 FQNEAQ (reference sequence). The V and J ends lost 4 bases and 1 base, in that order; junction bases with no gene match: 6.

V is TRBV19 and J is TRBJ1-1; 9 bases line up with TRBD1. The germline V gene encodes CDR1 LNHDA and CDR2 SQIVND (reference sequence). V trimming: 6 bases; J trimming: 0 bases; junction bases outside the gene matches: 5. The CDR3 is made up of 15 amino acids. The CDR3 protein is CASRGQGWVNTEAFF. The CDR3, as DNA: TGTGCCAGTAGGGGACAGGGCTGGGTGAACACTGAAGCTTTCTTT.

This chain uses TRBV5-1 with TRBJ2-5; TRBD2 aligns across 12 bases. CDR3 length equals 15 residues. The germline gives CDR1 SGHRS, CDR2 YFSETQ. The trim removed 4 bases at V and 5 bases at J, leaving 6 bases unmatched. The CDR3 nucleotides are TGCGCCAGCAGCCCTGGACTAGCGGGATCGGAGACCCAGTACTTC. Its protein product is CASSPGLAGSETQYF.

V gene TRBV4-1 combines with J gene TRBJ2-5; TRBD1 matches at 7 bases. The V gene's germline CDR1 is MGHRA and CDR2 YSYEKL. The J segment lost 2 bases and the V segment lost 3 bases, leaving 12 bases of the junction unmatched. The CDR3 covers 17 residues. DNA for the CDR3: TGCGCCAGCAGCCAGGAAAAGGGGACAGCTGATCAAGAGACCCAGTACTTC. Its protein product is CASSQEKGTADQETQYF.

The chain combines TRBV7-9 with TRBJ2-1; the match to TRBD1 covers 7 bases. Trimming cost V 4 bases and J 6 bases; bases outside gene matches: 18. The CDR3 is 18 residues long. Germline CDR1 SEHNR, CDR2 FQNEAQ (reference sequence). The DNA of the CDR3 is TGTGCCAGCAGCTCCATCGTGACAGGGCATGGGAAGAGCAATGAGCAGTTCTTC. The encoded protein is CASSSIVTGHGKSNEQFF.

The chain carries TRBV28 and TRBJ2-5; D is undetermined. This CDR3 is 10 amino acids long. V lost 4 bases and J 8 bases, leaving 5 bases between the germline ends. CDR1 MDHEN and CDR2 SYDVKM come from the germline V gene. CDR3 loop: CASSSATQYF. CDR3 nucleotides: TGTGCCAGCAGTTCGGCCACCCAGTACTTC.

The V gene is TRBV4-3, the J gene TRBJ2-1; 11 bases align to TRBD2. After removal of 2 bases from V and 8 bases from J, the junction contained 11 bases not matched to a gene. The CDR3 length is 17 residues. Germline CDR1 reads LGHNA; CDR2 reads YSLEER. The CDR3 protein is CASSQWTGTSGFHEQFF. CDR3 DNA: TGCGCCAGCAGCCAATGGACCGGGACTAGCGGTTTCCATGAGCAGTTCTTC.

This clone was counted only a few times. This CDR3 reads CASSLGSRQGSNQPQHF. CDR3 coding DNA: TGTGCCAGCAGTTTAGGATCCAGGCAGGGTAGCAATCAGCCCCAGCATTTT. The chain recombines TRBV28 with TRBJ1-5, with D tentatively TRBD1 (5 bases). The CDR3 totals 17 residues. Germline-derived CDR1 and CDR2 are MDHEN and SYDVKM. The V gene lost 2 bases and the J gene lost 0 bases, with 14 bases spanning the gap. Based on the CDR3 plus reference TRBV28 and TRBJ1-5, the full variable domain is DVKVTQSSRYLVKRTGEKVFLECVQDMDHENMFWYRQDPGLGLRLIYFSYDVKMKEKGDIPEGYSVSREKKERFSLILESASTNQTSMYLCASSLGSRQGSNQPQHFGDGTRLSIL.

CDR3 nucleotides: TGTGCCAGCAGTCCAGGTGGGGGTAATTCACCCCTCCACTTT. Its protein product is CASSPGGGNSPLHF. J is TRBJ1-6 and V is TRBV6-5; D may be TRBD1 (5 bases). CDR1 is MNHEY, CDR2 SVGAGI, per germline. The CDR3 spans 14 residues. Trimming stripped 5 bases from V and 6 bases from J, with 11 bases between.

The chain couples TRBV4-3 to TRBJ2-7, with TRBD1 matching 10 bases. Germline V CDR1 and CDR2: LGHNA, YSLEER. V trimming: 0 bases; J trimming: 3 bases; junction bases outside the gene matches: 8. The CDR3 has 17 amino acids. The CDR3 coding sequence is TGCGCCAGCAGCCAAGATGATAGGGGGACAGGGGTCTACGAGCAGTACTTC. It translates to CASSQDDRGTGVYEQYF.

The chain joins TRBV30 to TRBJ1-2; possible D gene TRBD1, 5 bases. This CDR3 has 10 residues. Trimming took 8 bases from V and 5 from J, leaving 9 bases between them. CDR1 GTSNPN and CDR2 SVGIG come from the germline V gene (reference sequence). Here the CDR3 reads CAHQGYGYTF. In nucleotides, the CDR3 is TGTGCCCACCAGGGTTATGGCTACACCTTC. The full variable domain, with the rest looked up from reference TRBV30 and TRBJ1-2, is SQTIHQWPATLVQPVGSPLSLECTVEGTSNPNLYWYRQAAGRGLQLLFYSVGIGQISSEVPQNLSASRPQDRQFILSSKKLLLSDSGFYLCAHQGYGYTFGSGTRLTVV.

The DNA for the CDR3 is TGTGCCAGCAGCCCCCGTGGGGCCGATCAGCCCCAGCATTTT. Translating gives CASSPRGADQPQHF. The chain has TRBV7-2 and TRBJ1-5; maybe TRBD1 (5 bases). V dropped 5 bases and J dropped 5 bases, with 13 bases sitting between them. From germline, CDR1 is SGHTA and CDR2 FQGNSA. The CDR3 contains 14 residues.

V is TRBV4-1 and J is TRBJ2-5; perhaps TRBD1 as D (5 bases). CDR1 and CDR2 from the germline V gene are MGHRA and YSYEKL. This CDR3 contains 14 residues. Trimming cost V 1 base and J 5 bases, with 11 bases left between them. CDR3: CASSQAQGRETQYF. CDR3 DNA sequence: TGCGCCAGCAGCCAAGCTCAGGGAAGGGAGACCCAGTACTTC.